Below are 24 T cell receptor beta chains sequenced from a single sample in a study of blood T cell repertoires in COVID-19. Measured with immunoSEQ multiplex PCR; TCRdb has only the in-frame clones, and not every one. The sample has some 130,000 clones; roughly 80% are singletons. Sequenced sample: PBMCs or T cells enriched from blood (not recorded which). Receptors were obtained from a man aged 35 to 55 with acute COVID-19.

This chain links TRBV19 with TRBJ1-5, with D perhaps matching TRBD1 (6 bases). Germline assignment: CDR1 LNHDA and CDR2 SQIVND (reference sequence). The CDR3 length is 14 residues. Trimming took off 7 bases at V and 5 bases at J, with 15 bases between the two ends. The CDR3 reads CASTSLDSDQPQHF. Written as DNA, the CDR3 is TGTGCCAGTACGTCATTGGACAGCGATCAGCCCCAGCATTTT.

The chain couples TRBV2 to TRBJ1-5; 9 positions agree with TRBD1. V shed 11 bases and J 0 bases; nucleotides not matched to a gene: 5. This CDR3 region has 14 residues. Per the germline V gene, CDR1 is SNHLY and CDR2 is FYNNEI. The CDR3 DNA reads TGTGCCGTCGGACAGGGGCGTAGCAATCAGCCCCAGCATTTT. Protein sequence: CAVGQGRSNQPQHF.

The rearrangement uses TRBV6-5 and TRBJ2-2; a weak D match, TRBD1 (5 bases). The CDR3 contains 15 residues. CDR1 and CDR2 (germline): MNHEY, SVGAGI. Trimming left V 2 bases short and J 4 bases short, with 11 bases between. The CDR3 here is CASSYGDRATGELFF. The CDR3, as DNA: TGTGCCAGCAGTTACGGTGACAGAGCCACCGGGGAGCTGTTTTTT.

With regard to this clone: The sample carries other DNA sequences with the same CDR3. CDR3 in amino acids: CASSQGPTNEKLFF. The DNA for the CDR3 is TGTGCCAGCAGCCAGGGGCCAACTAATGAAAAACTGTTTTTT. V is TRBV7-2 and J is TRBJ1-4, with TRBD1 as a possible D gene (6 bases). This CDR3 spans 14 amino acids. The V end was cut by 5 bases, the J end by 0 bases, with 7 bases between. The germline CDR1 and CDR2 sequences are SGHTA and FQGNSA.

The rearrangement joins TRBV7-8 to TRBJ1-5, with D maybe TRBD1 (5 bases). The CDR3 runs 17 residues. The germline V and J ends were trimmed by 5 bases and 2 bases, with 19 bases remaining between them. Germline-derived CDR1 and CDR2 are SGHVS and FQNEAQ. CDR3 protein: CASSHATQGNGNQPQHF. The CDR3 nucleotides are TGTGCCAGCAGCCACGCCACCCAGGGTAATGGCAATCAGCCCCAGCATTTT.

The V call is TRBV28, the J call TRBJ1-1; D possibly corresponds to TRBD1 (6 bases). Germline V gene data show CDR1 as MDHEN and CDR2 as SYDVKM. This CDR3 region has 13 residues. Trimming took 7 bases from V and 1 from J, leaving 10 bases between them. In nucleotides, the CDR3 is TGTGCCAGCATTAAGACAGGGAACACTGAAGCTTTCTTT. It translates to CASIKTGNTEAFF.

V is TRBV6-5 and J is TRBJ1-2; 8 bases agree with TRBD1. V lost 0 bases and J lost 8; bases outside the gene matches: 8. The CDR3 extends over 15 amino acids. In germline, CDR1 is MNHEY, CDR2 SVGAGI. CDR3 in amino acids: CASSYSRDRGGGYTF. As DNA, the CDR3 is TGTGCCAGCAGTTACTCGAGAGACAGGGGAGGCGGCTACACCTTC.

The V gene is TRBV6-5, the J gene TRBJ2-7, with D perhaps TRBD1 (6 bases). CDR1 is MNHEY and CDR2 is SVGAGI in the germline V gene. This CDR3 spans 14 amino acids. V was clipped by 5 bases and J by 3 bases, with 14 bases between them. The CDR3 nucleotides read TGTGCCAGCAGTCGGTCGGGACACCTCTACGAGCAGTACTTC. Its protein product is CASSRSGHLYEQYF.

The CDR3 protein is CASSPSTVGGQPQHF. Here the CDR3 DNA reads TGTGCCAGCAGTCCAAGCACGGTAGGGGGTCAGCCCCAGCATTTT. The chain recombines TRBV27 with TRBJ1-5, with a tentative D call TRBD1 (6 bases). Germline CDR1 MNHEY, CDR2 SMNVEV (reference sequence). The CDR3 runs to 15 residues. V lost 5 bases to trimming and J lost 6 bases, with 17 bases between them.

The V call is TRBV7-6, the J call TRBJ1-2, with 8 bases identical to TRBD1. Germline values: CDR1 SGHVS, CDR2 FNYEAQ. This CDR3 region has 15 residues. The junction had 7 bases not matched to a gene; V was cut back by 5 bases and J by 2 bases. This CDR3 is CASSRDRSPNYGYTF. Here the CDR3 DNA reads TGTGCCAGCAGCCGGGACAGGTCCCCCAACTATGGCTACACCTTC.

The chain employs TRBV4-1 and TRBJ2-1, with 8 bases aligning to TRBD2. V lost 0 bases and J lost 3; bases outside the gene matches: 7. This CDR3 is 17 amino acids long. The V gene's germline CDR1 is MGHRA and CDR2 YSYEKL. The CDR3 DNA reads as TGCGCCAGCAGCCAAGATGGAGCGGGGGCCATCTACAATGAGCAGTTCTTC. Its protein is CASSQDGAGAIYNEQFF.

The chain recombines TRBV7-3 with TRBJ2-7; 10 bases match TRBD2. V was clipped by 6 bases and J by 3 bases; unmatched bases: 8. The length of the CDR3 is 15 residues. Germline V gene data show CDR1 as SGHTA and CDR2 as FQGTGA. The CDR3 sequence is CASSLGPSGSYEQYF. Here the CDR3 DNA reads TGTGCCAGCAGTCTAGGCCCTAGCGGGAGCTACGAGCAGTACTTC.

This chain links TRBV7-9 with TRBJ1-1; perhaps TRBD1 as D (5 bases). Germline V gene data show CDR1 as SEHNR and CDR2 as FQNEAQ (reference sequence). V was clipped by 5 bases and J by 2 bases, with 12 bases between them. The CDR3 loop spans 14 amino acids. The CDR3 DNA is TGTGCCAGCAGCCTTCGACAGCTTAACACTGAAGCTTTCTTT. As protein: CASSLRQLNTEAFF.

The chain carries TRBV5-6 and TRBJ1-1; D gene unclear. The CDR3 sequence is 16 residues long. V lost 1 base and J 0 bases, leaving 13 bases between the germline ends. Germline values: CDR1 SGHDT, CDR2 YYEEEE. DNA for the CDR3: TGTGCCAGCAGCTTGCCGCTGGCGGAGATGAACACTGAAGCTTTCTTT. Its protein is CASSLPLAEMNTEAFF.

V usage is TRBV2 and J usage is TRBJ1-1; D is unresolved. Germline CDR1 SNHLY, CDR2 FYNNEI. There are 12 residues in the CDR3. Trimming stripped 7 bases from V and 1 base from J, with 7 bases between. The DNA of the CDR3 is TGTGCCAGCAAACAGCAGAACACTGAAGCTTTCTTT. This encodes CASKQQNTEAFF.

The V call is TRBV24-1, the J call TRBJ2-1; weak D call: TRBD2 (6 bases). Germline loops: CDR1 KGHDR, CDR2 SFDVKD. The CDR3 has 16 residues. The V end was cut by 5 bases, the J end by 5 bases, with 18 bases between. CDR3 DNA sequence: TGTGCCACCAGTGGTGGGGATCGGGACTTCAACAATGAGCAGTTCTTC. Its translation is CATSGGDRDFNNEQFF.

This chain joins TRBV30 and TRBJ1-1; no clear D. Germline CDR1 is GTSNPN and CDR2 is SVGIG (reference sequence). The length of the CDR3 is 13 residues. The CDR3 DNA follows: TGTGCACTGGAGAGAGGGCATGACACTGAAGCTTTCTTT. Its protein product is CALERGHDTEAFF.

The CDR3 protein is CASSSRDRAYEQYF. CDR3 coding DNA: TGTGCCAGCAGCTCCCGGGACAGGGCCTACGAGCAGTACTTC. The chain uses TRBV11-3 and TRBJ2-7, with 9 bases fitting TRBD1. From germline, CDR1 is SGHNT and CDR2 YENEEA. V dropped 4 bases and J dropped 2; count of bases not matched to a gene: 3. CDR3 size: 14 residues.

The chain couples TRBV2 to TRBJ2-7, with 8 bases identical to TRBD2. Losses at the gene ends were 8 bases for V and 13 bases for J; bases not matched to a gene: 7. Germline V gives CDR1 SNHLY, CDR2 FYNNEI. The CDR3 sequence is 10 residues long. Here the CDR3 reads CASSGTSLYF. CDR3 nucleotide sequence: TGTGCCAGCTCCGGGACTAGTCTTTACTTC.

This clone was seen only once. The chain recombines TRBV27 with TRBJ2-7; no clear D gene. Per germline, CDR1 MNHEY and CDR2 SMNVEV (reference sequence). This CDR3 contains 13 residues. The ends were cut back, 4 bases at V and 6 bases at J, with 13 bases in the middle. In nucleotides, the CDR3 is TGTGCCAGCAGTTCCACTTATCCGGGCGAGCAGTACTTC. Protein product: CASSSTYPGEQYF.

This rearrangement joins TRBV5-1 to TRBJ1-2; TRBD1 matches 9 bases. The length of the CDR3 is 16 residues. V trimming: 0 bases; J trimming: 0 bases; junction bases outside the gene matches: 3. CDR1 SGHRS and CDR2 YFSETQ come from the germline V gene. This CDR3 is CASSLAWDRANYGYTF. The DNA of the CDR3 is TGCGCCAGCAGCTTGGCCTGGGACAGGGCTAACTATGGCTACACCTTC.

This chain joins TRBV19 and TRBJ1-2; 7 nucleotides agree with TRBD1. Germline lookup yields CDR1 LNHDA and CDR2 SQIVND (reference sequence). The CDR3 has 14 residues. With V trimmed by 0 bases and J by 8 bases, 6 bases remained unmatched. The CDR3: CASSIDHRGKGYTF. The CDR3 DNA reads as TGTGCCAGTAGTATAGATCACAGGGGAAAGGGCTACACCTTC.

This rearrangement joins TRBV28 to TRBJ2-1; maybe TRBD1 (6 bases). The V end lost 7 bases, the J end lost 12 bases, and 16 bases lay between the germline ends. The CDR3 sequence is 12 residues long. Germline CDR1 reads MDHEN; CDR2 reads SYDVKM. As DNA, the CDR3 is TGTGCCAGCATGCGGTCAGGGGAGAGGCAGTTCTTC. The encoded protein is CASMRSGERQFF.

The chain has TRBV5-5 and TRBJ2-7; tentatively, D is TRBD1 (5 bases). The CDR3 is made up of 13 amino acids. V was pared by 2 bases and J by 1 base, with 7 bases between. Germline values: CDR1 SGHKS, CDR2 YYEKEE (reference sequence). CDR3: CASSFQGSYEQYF. The CDR3 coding sequence is TGTGCCAGCAGCTTCCAGGGATCCTACGAGCAGTACTTC.